This T cell receptor beta chain was sequenced in a study of vaccination effects on CD4 cells after COVID-19. Background on the study: In culture with 10 IU/ml IL-2 and 9 to 10 ug/ml peptides, PBMC were grown at 1.5 million to 2.5 million per well. Study outcomes and limitations: Late post-vaccination samples showed marked contraction of infection- and vaccine-induced clones.

Scientists isolated CD4+ T cells after an approximately 10-day culture period ended. Prior SARS-CoV-2 infection was absent in the vaccine recipients, as shown by negative nucleocapsid antibodies. Produced via immunoSEQ multiplex PCR; TCRdb's table is partial and in-frame only. The sample yields 70,000 to 85,000 clones, approximately 80% seen once. This clone has a single count. Its antigen is not known. Other DNA sequences in this specimen translate into the identical CDR3. The receptor's source is a human donor who received a COVID-19 vaccine. The sequenced sample was CD4+ T cells from PBMCs cultured without peptide, obtained before COVID-19 vaccination.

The CDR3 bases are TGTGCCAGCAGTTCGGTCAGCATGAACACTGAAGCTTTCTTT. Amino acids: CASSSVSMNTEAFF. V gene TRBV28 combines with J gene TRBJ1-1; no clear D. V was shortened by 4 bases and J by 0 bases, with 9 bases between the two germline ends. The CDR3 sequence is 14 residues long. The germline CDR1 and CDR2 sequences are MDHEN and SYDVKM.